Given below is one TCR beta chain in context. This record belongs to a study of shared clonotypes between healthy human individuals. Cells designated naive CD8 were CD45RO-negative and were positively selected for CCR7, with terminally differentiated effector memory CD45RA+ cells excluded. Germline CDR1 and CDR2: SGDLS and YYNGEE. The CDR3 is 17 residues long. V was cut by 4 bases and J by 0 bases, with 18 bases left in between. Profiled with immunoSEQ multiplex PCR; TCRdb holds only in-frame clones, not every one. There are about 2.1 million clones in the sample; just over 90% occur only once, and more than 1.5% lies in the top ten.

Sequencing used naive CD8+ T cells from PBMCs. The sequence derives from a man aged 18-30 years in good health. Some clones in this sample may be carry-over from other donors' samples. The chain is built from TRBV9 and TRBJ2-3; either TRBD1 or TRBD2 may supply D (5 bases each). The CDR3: CASSIPTGATSTDTQYF. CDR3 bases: TGTGCCAGCAGCATTCCAACCGGGGCAACGAGCACAGATACGCAGTATTTT.